The clone carrying this T cell receptor beta chain occurred a few times. Its cognate antigen is unknown. This sample stems from a study of regulatory T cells in long-lasting Graves disease. Study context: Those with persistent Graves' disease had received antithyroid drugs for over 5 years with positive TSH receptor antibodies.

The time point was: persistent/refractory GD, antithyroid drugs over 5 years with positive TRAb. RNA extracted from PBMCs served as the sequencing template. Criteria from the American Thyroid Association guidelines were applied to diagnose Graves' disease. Germline V gene lookup returns CDR1 MRHNA and CDR2 SNTAGT. The CDR3 is made up of 18 amino acids. Trimming cost V 2 bases and J 1 base; bases outside gene matches: 14. The study's findings and limits: Relative to new patients (966), persistent patients exhibited greater sharing of public clonotypes (around 3,000).

TCR beta libraries were built with iRepertoire HTBI primers and Arm-PCR of CDR3 regions. Original processing notes: Overall, samples carried around 60 TRBV and 14 TRBJ segments. TCRdb reprocessed the multiplex PCR reads via MiXCR and lists one record per CDR3 protein. These V and J calls originate from TCRdb's pipeline instead of the authors' own analysis. Among roughly 300,000 distinct CDR3 sequences listed, around 23% were seen once. The clonotype originates from a female donor with Graves disease. The chain carries TRBV6-4 and TRBJ2-7, with 7 bases lining up with TRBD1. Specimen: peripheral blood mononuclear cells (PBMCs), collected when the disease was refractory, from a patient treated with antithyroid drugs. The CDR3 region is CASSDPQKARDRSYEQYF. The CDR3 bases are TGTGCCAGCAGTGACCCGCAAAAGGCTCGGGACAGATCCTACGAGCAGTACTTC.